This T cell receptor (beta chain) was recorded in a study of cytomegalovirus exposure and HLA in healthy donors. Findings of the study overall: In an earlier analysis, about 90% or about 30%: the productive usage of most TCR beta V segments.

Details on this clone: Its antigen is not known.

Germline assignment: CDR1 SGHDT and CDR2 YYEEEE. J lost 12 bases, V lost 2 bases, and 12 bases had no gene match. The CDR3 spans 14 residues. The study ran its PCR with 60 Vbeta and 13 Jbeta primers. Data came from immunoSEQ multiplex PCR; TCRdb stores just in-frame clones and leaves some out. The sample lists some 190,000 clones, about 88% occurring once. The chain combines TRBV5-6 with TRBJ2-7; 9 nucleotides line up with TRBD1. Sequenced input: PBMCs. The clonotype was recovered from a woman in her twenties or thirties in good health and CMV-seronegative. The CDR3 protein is CASSLSTDRGFRYF. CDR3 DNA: TGTGCCAGCAGCTTATCCACTGACAGGGGGTTTCGGTACTTC. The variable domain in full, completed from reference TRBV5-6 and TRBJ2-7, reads DAGVTQSPTHLIKTRGQQVTLRCSPKSGHDTVSWYQQALGQGPQFIFQYYEEEERQRGNFPDRFSGHQFPNYSSELNVNALLLGDSALYLCASSLSTDRGFRYFGPGTRLTVT.